The 18 T cell receptor beta chains below were found in one sample sequenced in a study of CXCR3-negative and CXCR3-positive naive CD8 T cells. The study, taken as a whole, reports: CXCR3-positive naive cells had more hydrophobic TRB CDR3s than CXCR3-negative naive cells.

All TRB cDNA libraries came from 5' RACE performed with UMI labels. TCRdb reanalyzed the 5' RACE reads, giving one entry per CDR3 protein sequence and no DNA. This listing includes about 110,000 distinct CDR3 sequences. The antigens of these receptors remain unknown. The sequenced sample consisted of naive CXCR3+ CD8+ T cells from blood. The subset denotes: CD45RO-CCR7+CD27+CD95- naive CD8+ T cells expressing CXCR3 (TNR3+). The source is a human donor in good health. Some clones in this sample may be carry-over from other donors' samples.

The chain employs TRBV6-6 and TRBJ1-4; TCRdb's assignment of TRBD1 cannot be checked, as there is no DNA. The CDR3 covers 15 residues. CDR1 MNHNY and CDR2 SVGAGI come from the germline V gene (reference sequence). The CDR3 region is CASSRQTPTNEKLFF.

The chain employs TRBV5-1 and TRBJ2-7. The CDR3 totals 15 residues. Germline V gives CDR1 SGHRS, CDR2 YFSETQ. The CDR3 sequence is CASSLEPNKLYEQYF.

This sequence joins TRBV4-1 and TRBJ2-5. Germline V gene data show CDR1 as MGHRA and CDR2 as YSYEKL. The CDR3 is 13 residues long. CDR3 amino acids: CASSQYTEETQYF.

This sequence joins TRBV5-1 and TRBJ2-5. Germline loops: CDR1 SGHRS, CDR2 YFSETQ. The length of the CDR3 is 14 residues. CDR3 amino acids: CASSLAETPETQYF.

J is TRBJ2-3 and V is TRBV11-2; TCRdb proposes TRBD1, but this gene call is untestable without DNA. CDR1 is SGHAT, CDR2 FQNNGV, per germline. The CDR3 length is 13 residues. The CDR3: CASRDRAYYTQYF.

CDR3 loop: CSARDLISGELFF. This rearrangement joins TRBV20-1 to TRBJ2-2. The CDR3 spans 13 residues. From germline, CDR1 is DFQATT and CDR2 SNEGSKA (reference sequence).

This rearrangement joins TRBV5-1 to TRBJ1-2; the TRBD1 assignment by TCRdb is unverifiable without DNA. This CDR3 has 15 residues. CDR1 is SGHRS, CDR2 YFSETQ, per germline. The CDR3 reads CASSLTGFNDYGYTF. The entire variable domain, with the rest obtained from reference TRBV5-1 and TRBJ1-2, is as follows: KAGVTQTPRYLIKTRGQQVTLSCSPISGHRSVSWYQQTPGQGLQFLFEYFSETQRNKGNFPGRFSGRQFSNSRSEMNVSTLELGDSALYLCASSLTGFNDYGYTFGSGTRLTVV.

This chain connects TRBV29-1 to TRBJ1-2; the D call from TCRdb, TRBD1, cannot be confirmed without DNA. The V gene's germline CDR1 is SQVTM and CDR2 ANQGSEA. This CDR3 has 14 residues. CDR3 region: CSALVTGVPNGYTF.

The V and J genes are TRBV27 and TRBJ2-1; TCRdb selects TRBD2, and the lack of DNA leaves this call unchecked. The CDR3 has 15 residues. Germline V gives CDR1 MNHEY, CDR2 SMNVEV (reference sequence). The CDR3 reads CASSLSLAGDNEQFF.

The chain combines TRBV30 with TRBJ2-7; as DNA is missing, the TRBD1 call by TCRdb cannot be tested. The germline V gene has CDR1 GTSNPN and CDR2 SVGIG (reference sequence). The CDR3 consists of 14 residues. The CDR3 is CAWSSGTGDYEQYF.

The J gene is TRBJ1-1, the V gene TRBV5-1. This CDR3 region has 14 residues. The germline gives CDR1 SGHRS, CDR2 YFSETQ. This CDR3 reads CASSLEHLNTEAFF.

The CDR3 region is CASTELAGEEQFF. This sequence joins TRBV27 and TRBJ2-1; TCRdb picks TRBD2, but there is no DNA to check that call. CDR1 is MNHEY and CDR2 is SMNVEV in the germline V gene (reference sequence). The CDR3 spans 13 residues.

J is TRBJ2-1 and V is TRBV7-3; the D gene TCRdb calls, TRBD1, cannot be checked with no DNA. The length of the CDR3 is 15 residues. Looked up from germline, CDR1 is SGHTA and CDR2 is FQGTGA. CDR3 region: CASSFTGGATNEQFF.

This rearrangement joins TRBV12-2 to TRBJ2-5; TCRdb's D gene call, TRBD2, goes unchecked for lack of DNA. TRBV12-2 is termed a pseudogene. The CDR3 is 19 amino acids. The CDR3 here is CASRLAREGPSGYQETQYF.

The chain employs TRBV6-6 and TRBJ2-7. This CDR3 is 13 amino acids long. Germline-derived CDR1 and CDR2 are MNHNY and SVGAGI (reference sequence). The CDR3 loop is CASSYDEAYEQYF.

This chain joins TRBV18 and TRBJ1-6. From germline, CDR1 is KGHSH and CDR2 LQKENI. CDR3 length: 13 residues. CDR3 sequence reads: CASSPPGSSPLRF.

The chain is built from TRBV28 and TRBJ2-7; TCRdb calls TRBD1, which cannot be checked without DNA. Germline CDR1 MDHEN, CDR2 SYDVKM. The CDR3 runs to 14 residues. The CDR3 region is CASSPDRVLYEQYF.

The rearrangement uses TRBV12-3 or TRBV12-4 and TRBJ2-7; no DNA is available, so the TRBD1 call from TCRdb remains unchecked. CDR3 length: 14 amino acids. This CDR3 is CASSLDDRDYEQYF.